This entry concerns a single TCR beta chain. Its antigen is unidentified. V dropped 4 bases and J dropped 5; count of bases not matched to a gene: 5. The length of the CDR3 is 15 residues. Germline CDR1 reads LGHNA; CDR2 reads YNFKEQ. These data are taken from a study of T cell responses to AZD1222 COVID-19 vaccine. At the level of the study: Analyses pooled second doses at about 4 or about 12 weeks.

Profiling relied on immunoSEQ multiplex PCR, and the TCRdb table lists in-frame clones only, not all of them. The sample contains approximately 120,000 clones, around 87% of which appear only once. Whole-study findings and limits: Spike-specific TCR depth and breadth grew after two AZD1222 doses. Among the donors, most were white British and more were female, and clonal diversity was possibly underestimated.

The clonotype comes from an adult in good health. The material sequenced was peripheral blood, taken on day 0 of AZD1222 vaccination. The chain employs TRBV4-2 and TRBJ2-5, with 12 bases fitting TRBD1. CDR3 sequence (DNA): TGTGCCAGCAGCCCGCCGGGACAGGGGGCGGAGACCCAGTACTTC. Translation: CASSPPGQGAETQYF.